The 28 T cell receptor beta chains below were found in one sample sequenced in a study of beta chain features in type 1 diabetes. General study points: Moderate yet significant TCRB CDR3 shortening was seen in Type 1 diabetes patients in all four CD4+ subsets.

As every portion of the isolated RNA was reverse transcribed, the sequencing read expressed TCRB transcripts. Assay: immunoSEQ multiplex PCR; the TCRdb copy retains only in-frame clones and omits some. The sample lists 600,000 to 700,000 clones; roughly an eighth were seen once. No antigen has been assigned to these receptors. The sample consisted of naive CD4+ T cells from blood. Receptors were obtained from a man between 18 and 35 years old with type 1 diabetes.

This clone was counted between two and nine times. The J gene is TRBJ2-1, the V gene TRBV28; 12 bases line up with TRBD1. Germline values: CDR1 MDHEN, CDR2 SYDVKM. The CDR3 spans 15 residues. Trimming removed 6 bases from V and 10 bases from J; junction bases left unmatched: 10. This CDR3 is CASSRGGTGGWEQFF. Written as DNA, the CDR3 is TGTGCCAGCAGCCGCGGGGGGACAGGGGGCTGGGAGCAGTTCTTC.

This clone turned up a few times. Other DNA sequences from this sample encode an identical CDR3 as well. The CDR3 region has the DNA TGCGCCAGCAGCCTGGGGACCTACGAGCAGTACTTC. It is translated as CASSLGTYEQYF. The V and J genes are TRBV5-1 and TRBJ2-7; D gene ambiguous. Germline V gene sequence: CDR1 SGHRS, CDR2 YFSETQ. This CDR3 spans 12 amino acids. V lost 4 bases, J lost 2 bases, and 7 bases lay in between.

The chain employs TRBV4-2 and TRBJ2-5; TRBD2 agrees at 10 bases. Germline V gene data show CDR1 as LGHNA and CDR2 as YNFKEQ. The CDR3 totals 16 residues. V dropped 2 bases and J dropped 3; count of bases not matched to a gene: 6. DNA for the CDR3: TGTGCCAGCAGCCAATTTAGCGGGGGGCAGGAAGAGACCCAGTACTTC. Amino acid sequence: CASSQFSGGQEETQYF.

The rearrangement joins TRBV7-2 to TRBJ2-1, with 11 positions matching TRBD1. The J segment lost 4 bases and the V segment lost 7 bases, leaving 3 bases of the junction unmatched. The CDR3 totals 14 residues. Per germline, CDR1 SGHTA and CDR2 FQGNSA. The CDR3 bases are TGTGCCAGCAACCGGGACAGGGGGTACAATGAGCAGTTCTTC. Amino acids: CASNRDRGYNEQFF.

This clone occurred a few times. The chain has TRBV29-1 and TRBJ2-1; 13 bases align to TRBD2. The germline V gene has CDR1 SQVTM and CDR2 ANQGSEA. This CDR3 has 14 amino acids. J was trimmed by 11 bases and V by 4 bases; bases with no gene match: 8. CDR3 region: CSVAPGTSGAKQFF. CDR3 coding DNA: TGCAGCGTTGCTCCCGGGACTAGCGGGGCAAAGCAGTTCTTC.

The sample holds a few counts of this clone. The chain couples TRBV30 to TRBJ1-5; D is unresolved. The CDR3 spans 13 residues. Trimming shortened V by 2 bases and J by 3 bases, and 8 bases separated the two germline ends. Per the germline V gene, CDR1 is GTSNPN and CDR2 is SVGIG (reference sequence). CDR3 residues: CAWSPDDNQPQHF. CDR3 DNA: TGTGCCTGGAGTCCCGACGACAATCAGCCCCAGCATTTT.

In this sample, this clone turned up a few times. The V and J genes are TRBV19 and TRBJ1-1; TRBD1 matches 9 bases. V lost 5 bases, J lost 5 bases, and 6 bases stayed unmatched. Germline CDR1 and CDR2: LNHDA and SQIVND (reference sequence). This CDR3 comprises 14 residues. CDR3 amino acids: CASSQGQGRTEAFF. CDR3 nucleotides: TGTGCCAGTAGTCAAGGACAGGGGAGGACTGAAGCTTTCTTT.

The chain recombines TRBV27 with TRBJ1-4; the D gene is possibly TRBD1 (6 bases). V lost 5 bases and J lost 7, with 17 bases in between. Germline V CDR1 and CDR2: MNHEY, SMNVEV (reference sequence). This CDR3 has 15 residues. The CDR3 sequence: CASSAQNREREKLFF. For the CDR3, the DNA is TGTGCCAGCAGTGCACAAAACAGGGAACGTGAAAAACTGTTTTTT.

The V call is TRBV7-9, the J call TRBJ2-5; perhaps TRBD2 as D (5 bases). Germline V gene sequence: CDR1 SEHNR, CDR2 FQNEAQ (reference sequence). CDR3 length: 11 amino acids. V shed 7 bases and J shed 5 bases, with 8 bases lying between them. The CDR3 spells CASTPGETQYF. The CDR3 coding sequence is TGTGCCAGCACCCCGGGGGAGACCCAGTACTTC.

The chain joins TRBV18 to TRBJ2-1; 8 bases match TRBD2. The CDR3 covers 18 residues. J lost 4 bases, V lost 1 base, and 12 bases had no gene match. Germline V gene lookup returns CDR1 KGHSH and CDR2 LQKENI. CDR3 loop: CASSPRSPRGVKYNEQFF. For the CDR3, the DNA is TGTGCCAGCTCACCACGCTCACCGCGGGGGGTGAAATACAATGAGCAGTTCTTC.

This clone was observed once. V and J are TRBV20-1 and TRBJ1-1; D is uncertain. This CDR3 is built from 10 residues. CDR1 DFQATT and CDR2 SNEGSKA come from the germline V gene (reference sequence). V was pared by 6 bases and J by 7 bases, with 9 bases between. The CDR3 DNA sequence: TGCAGTGCAACTCAGAGTGAAGCTTTCTTT. Translating gives CSATQSEAFF.

The chain recombines TRBV9 with TRBJ1-4; TRBD1 agrees at 7 bases. V was pared by 2 bases and J by 0 bases, with 10 bases of the junction left unmatched. Germline loops: CDR1 SGDLS, CDR2 YYNGEE. The CDR3 sequence is 18 residues long. The CDR3 nucleotides are TGTGCCAGCAGCGTTTCGACAGGGCCACCGACAACTAATGAAAAACTGTTTTTT. The encoded protein is CASSVSTGPPTTNEKLFF.

The rearrangement links TRBV9 to TRBJ1-5; no reliable D call. Per germline, CDR1 SGDLS and CDR2 YYNGEE. Trimming took off 0 bases at V and 1 base at J, with 5 bases between the two ends. The CDR3 length is 14 residues. The chain's CDR3 is CASSVGQSNQPQHF. The CDR3 nucleotides read TGTGCCAGCAGCGTAGGGCAGAGCAATCAGCCCCAGCATTTT.

The chain couples TRBV10-3 to TRBJ2-1, with D hard to call. The V gene's germline CDR1 is ENHRY and CDR2 SYGVKD. V was clipped by 10 bases and J by 8 bases, with 12 bases between them. The CDR3 covers 11 residues. The CDR3 loop reads CATTKDHEQFF. The CDR3 DNA sequence: TGTGCCACGACGAAGGACCATGAGCAGTTCTTC.

The chain has TRBV7-9 and TRBJ2-3; D is ambiguous. CDR1 is SEHNR, CDR2 FQNEAQ, per germline (reference sequence). With 5 bases removed from V and 2 bases from J, the gap between germline ends came to 11 bases. The CDR3 runs to 14 residues. CDR3 amino acids: CASSAQRVTDTQYF. CDR3 nucleotides: TGTGCCAGCAGCGCCCAGCGAGTCACAGATACGCAGTATTTT.

This rearrangement joins TRBV30 to TRBJ2-3; a weak D match, TRBD2 (7 bases). In germline, CDR1 is GTSNPN, CDR2 SVGIG (reference sequence). The CDR3 covers 14 residues. V gave up 4 bases and J gave up 4 bases, with 15 bases separating them. CDR3 sequence reads: CAWTGGPAADTQYF. The CDR3, as DNA: TGTGCCTGGACGGGGGGCCCGGCCGCAGATACGCAGTATTTT.

This clone was counted only a few times. For the CDR3, the DNA is TGTGCCAGCAGTGAATTCGGGGGTGGAGATACGCAGTATTTT. It encodes CASSEFGGGDTQYF. The genes are TRBV25-1 and TRBJ2-3; a weak D match, TRBD2 (6 bases). The V gene's germline CDR1 is MGHDK and CDR2 SYGVNS. The CDR3 is made up of 14 amino acids. V lost 1 base and J lost 5, with 10 bases in between.

The rearrangement joins TRBV30 to TRBJ1-6; 9 positions agree with TRBD1. This CDR3 contains 14 residues. V trimming: 4 bases; J trimming: 7 bases; junction bases outside the gene matches: 5. Germline V lookup: CDR1 GTSNPN, CDR2 SVGIG (reference sequence). The DNA for the CDR3 is TGTGCCTGGACCCACGGGACAGGGAATTCACCCCTCCACTTT. It codes for CAWTHGTGNSPLHF.

V gene TRBV2 combines with J gene TRBJ2-7; D may be TRBD2 (5 bases). Germline CDR1 reads SNHLY; CDR2 reads FYNNEI. This CDR3 has 13 residues. Trimming stripped 6 bases from V and 2 bases from J, with 11 bases between. The CDR3 DNA reads TGTGCCAGCAGGACGGACGGGACCTACGAGCAGTACTTC. It specifies CASRTDGTYEQYF.

The V call is TRBV29-1, the J call TRBJ1-1, with D possibly matching TRBD1 (5 bases). V lost 5 bases and J lost 2, with 9 bases in between. The CDR3 has 12 residues. Germline CDR1 is SQVTM and CDR2 is ANQGSEA. CDR3 in DNA: TGCAGCGTTTGGGGGGAAAACACTGAAGCTTTCTTT. This translates into CSVWGENTEAFF.

The CDR3 spells CASSYSGTGTSPLHF. The CDR3 region has the DNA TGTGCCAGCAGCTACAGTGGGACAGGCACTTCACCCCTCCACTTT. J is TRBJ1-6 and V is TRBV5-6, with 8 bases that match TRBD1. Germline CDR1 is SGHDT and CDR2 is YYEEEE. Germline trimming cut 3 bases from V and 9 bases from J; bases unmatched to any gene: 8. The CDR3 has 15 amino acids.

V and J are TRBV5-4 and TRBJ2-2; 8 bases agree with TRBD2. The CDR3 spans 20 residues. CDR1 and CDR2 (germline): SGHNT, YYREEE (reference sequence). V lost 1 base and J lost 1; bases outside the gene matches: 15. CDR3 nucleotide sequence: TGTGCCAGCAGCTTGAATTCCGCGGGGGGTTTTCTAGGGAACACCGGGGAGCTGTTTTTT. It is translated as CASSLNSAGGFLGNTGELFF.

CDR3 protein: CASSSTGLTEAFF. The CDR3 DNA sequence: TGTGCCAGCAGTTCCACAGGGTTGACTGAAGCTTTCTTT. V is TRBV6-5 and J is TRBJ1-1; possible D gene TRBD1, 6 bases. This CDR3 is 13 amino acids long. Germline CDR1 MNHEY, CDR2 SVGAGI. V was clipped by 4 bases and J by 5 bases, with 11 bases between them.

This clone was picked up a small number of times. The V call is TRBV15, the J call TRBJ2-1; a possible D gene is TRBD2 (5 bases). Germline V lookup: CDR1 LNHNV, CDR2 YYDKDF (reference sequence). V lost 8 bases to trimming and J lost 6 bases, with 17 bases between them. The CDR3 is 14 residues long. CDR3 coding DNA: TGTGCCACCTGGAGAGGGTTAGAGGGCAATGAGCAGTTCTTC. Protein sequence: CATWRGLEGNEQFF.

The chain recombines TRBV27 with TRBJ1-5; 10 bases are shared with TRBD1. The CDR3 runs to 15 residues. Per the germline V gene, CDR1 is MNHEY and CDR2 is SMNVEV (reference sequence). The V segment lost 4 bases and the J segment 7 bases; nucleotides outside the gene matches: 7. The CDR3 DNA reads TGTGCCAGCAGTTCTGGGACAGGGGTTCGGCAGCCCCAGCATTTT. Translating gives CASSSGTGVRQPQHF.

This clone was seen a single time. V gene TRBV5-6 combines with J gene TRBJ1-2, with D hard to call. This CDR3 spans 12 amino acids. Trimming pared 0 bases from V and 5 bases from J, leaving 5 bases between. Germline assignment: CDR1 SGHDT and CDR2 YYEEEE. CDR3 sequence: CASSLVGYGYTF. The CDR3, as DNA: TGTGCCAGCAGCTTGGTGGGTTATGGCTACACCTTC.

This clone has only a few counts. The V call is TRBV19, the J call TRBJ2-5; D is possibly TRBD1 (6 bases). V lost 7 bases and J 1 base, leaving 10 bases between the germline ends. Germline V gene lookup returns CDR1 LNHDA and CDR2 SQIVND (reference sequence). The CDR3 spans 13 residues. The chain's CDR3 is CASNRDTQETQYF. CDR3 bases: TGTGCCAGTAACCGGGACACCCAAGAGACCCAGTACTTC. Full variable domain (rest looked up from reference TRBV19 and TRBJ2-5): DGGITQSPKYLFRKEGQNVTLSCEQNLNHDAMYWYRQDPGQGLRLIYYSQIVNDFQKGDIAEGYSVSREKKESFPLTVTSAQKNPTAFYLCASNRDTQETQYFGPGTRLLVL.

The chain carries TRBV4-1 and TRBJ2-5; TRBD2 matches 10 bases. With the DNA end fitting TRBJ2-7 better, the J assignment may be wrong. CDR1 and CDR2 (germline): MGHRA, YSYEKL. CDR3 length equals 15 residues. CDR3 amino acids: CASSQGTSGRYEQYF. In nucleotides, the CDR3 is TGCGCCAGCAGCCAAGGGACTAGCGGACGCTACGAGCAGTACTTC.